These 20 T cell receptor beta chains were all obtained from the same sample, sequenced in a study of CD8+ T cells in alopecia areata. RNA was extracted and reverse transcribed into cDNA as the sequencing template. Clones were sequenced by immunoSEQ multiplex PCR, and TCRdb holds only the in-frame ones, with some missing. The sample comprises some 200,000 clones, 55% to 70% of which are singletons, and over 3% rests with the top ten. As to treatment: oral pan-JAK inhibitor, 5-10 mg twice daily. The sequences come from CD4+ T cells sorted from blood, collected at week 4, from a patient treated with tofacitinib. These receptors all come from a human donor with alopecia areata.

The chain carries TRBV4-1 and TRBJ2-7, with D maybe TRBD2 (6 bases). The germline gives CDR1 MGHRA, CDR2 YSYEKL. V dropped 3 bases and J dropped 0 bases, with 21 bases sitting between them. The CDR3 sequence is 18 residues long. The CDR3 sequence: CASSHPGGGRVASYEQYF. The CDR3 coding sequence is TGCGCCAGCAGCCACCCCGGGGGTGGCCGTGTAGCCTCCTACGAGCAGTACTTC.

Comment on this clone: The sample contains more than one DNA sequence encoding this CDR3. The V gene is TRBV4-1, the J gene TRBJ2-5, with D hard to call. The CDR3 spans 14 residues. The V gene lost 1 base and the J gene lost 1 base, with 7 bases spanning the gap. In germline, CDR1 is MGHRA, CDR2 YSYEKL. The CDR3 loop is CASSQGAAQETQYF. Written as DNA, the CDR3 is TGCGCCAGCAGCCAAGGAGCAGCCCAAGAGACCCAGTACTTC.

The V and J genes are TRBV7-2 and TRBJ2-5; D may match TRBD1 or TRBD2 (5 bases each). Germline V CDR1 and CDR2: SGHTA, FQGNSA. V was trimmed by 0 bases and J by 5 bases, leaving 16 bases between them. The CDR3 runs to 16 residues. The CDR3 reads CASSLAAQGATETQYF. The DNA of the CDR3 is TGTGCCAGCAGCTTAGCCGCCCAGGGAGCCACGGAGACCCAGTACTTC. The full variable domain, with the rest looked up from reference TRBV7-2 and TRBJ2-5, is GAGVSQSPSNKVTEKGKDVELRCDPISGHTALYWYRQSLGQGLEFLIYFQGNSAPDKSGLPSDRFSAERTGGSVSTLTIQRTQQEDSAVYLCASSLAAQGATETQYFGPGTRLLVL.

The chain employs TRBV29-1 and TRBJ1-1; D not resolved. This CDR3 has 13 residues. CDR1 and CDR2 (germline): SQVTM, ANQGSEA. Trimming pared 5 bases from V and 0 bases from J, leaving 10 bases between. The CDR3 is CSVTGRMNTEAFF. The CDR3 nucleotides read TGCAGCGTTACTGGACGGATGAACACTGAAGCTTTCTTT.

The chain carries TRBV11-2 and TRBJ1-1; D gene ambiguous. CDR3 length: 14 amino acids. Germline-derived CDR1 and CDR2 are SGHAT and FQNNGV. V shed 6 bases and J shed 6 bases, with 17 bases lying between them. The CDR3 reads CASSSLAGVAEAFF. CDR3 in DNA: TGTGCCAGCAGTTCCCTAGCCGGGGTAGCTGAAGCTTTCTTT.

The gene calls are TRBV7-7 and TRBJ1-1; no firm D call. V lost 11 bases, J lost 8 bases, and 12 bases lay in between. The CDR3 is 10 residues long. Per germline, CDR1 SSHAT and CDR2 FNYEAQ (reference sequence). The CDR3 DNA reads as TGTGCCGTAGACCGCAGCGAAGCTTTCTTT. Protein product: CAVDRSEAFF.

This clone was found a few times. At the DNA level, this CDR3 is encoded by other sequences in the same sample as well. The V and J genes are TRBV5-1 and TRBJ2-2; no clear D. V was cut by 0 bases and J by 1 base, with 7 bases left in between. Germline CDR1 and CDR2: SGHRS and YFSETQ. This CDR3 is built from 15 residues. The CDR3 region is CASSLEAGNTGELFF. The CDR3 DNA reads as TGCGCCAGCAGCTTGGAGGCAGGGAACACCGGGGAGCTGTTTTTT.

The V and J genes are TRBV7-2 and TRBJ2-7; TRBD2 aligns across 12 bases. Germline lookup yields CDR1 SGHTA and CDR2 FQGNSA. This CDR3 has 15 residues. Trimming removed 4 bases from V and 2 bases from J; junction bases left unmatched: 3. This chain's CDR3 is CASSSTSGGAYEQYF. The CDR3 nucleotides are TGTGCCAGCAGCTCGACTAGCGGGGGAGCCTACGAGCAGTACTTC. The complete variable domain, with remaining parts taken from reference TRBV7-2 and TRBJ2-7, reads GAGVSQSPSNKVTEKGKDVELRCDPISGHTALYWYRQSLGQGLEFLIYFQGNSAPDKSGLPSDRFSAERTGGSVSTLTIQRTQQEDSAVYLCASSSTSGGAYEQYFGPGTRLTVT.

The rearrangement uses TRBV30 and TRBJ2-3; TRBD2 aligns across 7 bases. The V gene's germline CDR1 is GTSNPN and CDR2 SVGIG (reference sequence). The CDR3 extends over 15 amino acids. V was pared by 0 bases and J by 10 bases, with 13 bases of the junction left unmatched. Written as DNA, the CDR3 is TGTGCCTGGAGTGTGGGACTACCGGCTAAGAATGCGCAGTATTTT. Its protein is CAWSVGLPAKNAQYF.

J is TRBJ2-7 and V is TRBV28, with a possible D match to TRBD1 (6 bases). This CDR3 contains 14 residues. Germline V gene sequence: CDR1 MDHEN, CDR2 SYDVKM. The V and J ends lost 3 bases and 2 bases respectively, with 11 bases between them. DNA of the CDR3: TGTGCCAGCAGTTTCCAGGGGTCCCCCTACGAGCAGTACTTC. Translation gives CASSFQGSPYEQYF.

This chain connects TRBV27 to TRBJ2-7, with 8 bases fitting TRBD2. This CDR3 is built from 15 residues. Germline loops: CDR1 MNHEY, CDR2 SMNVEV (reference sequence). After removal of 5 bases from V and 9 bases from J, the junction contained 15 bases not matched to a gene. The DNA for the CDR3 is TGTGCCAGCAGTCGTCTCCGGGGGGGACTACGAGGGCAGTACTTC. Amino acids: CASSRLRGGLRGQYF.

In DNA, the CDR3 is TGTGCCAGCAGTCTGGACAGATACACTGAAGCTTTCTTT. The encoded protein is CASSLDRYTEAFF. This sequence joins TRBV28 and TRBJ1-1, with D maybe TRBD1 (6 bases). The CDR3 loop spans 13 amino acids. From germline, CDR1 is MDHEN and CDR2 SYDVKM. Trimming pared 5 bases from V and 3 bases from J, leaving 10 bases between.

The chain uses TRBV15 and TRBJ2-1, with unresolved D. Germline lookup yields CDR1 LNHNV and CDR2 YYDKDF (reference sequence). This CDR3 comprises 14 residues. Trimming took off 1 base at V and 8 bases at J, with 12 bases between the two ends. The CDR3 DNA reads TGTGCCACCAGCAGAGTGGTGGCAAAATATGAGCAGTTCTTC. Its protein product is CATSRVVAKYEQFF.

This rearrangement joins TRBV11-2 to TRBJ1-3; D ambiguous. The V and J ends lost 1 base and 4 bases respectively, with 11 bases between them. This CDR3 contains 15 residues. Germline CDR1 SGHAT, CDR2 FQNNGV. The chain's CDR3 is CASSLVAGSGNTIYF. CDR3 DNA sequence: TGTGCCAGCAGCTTAGTAGCGGGGTCAGGAAACACCATATATTTT.

This clone was found once. V usage is TRBV7-2 and J usage is TRBJ1-4; the D is unclear. The CDR3 spans 13 residues. The V and J ends lost 1 base and 8 bases respectively, with 8 bases between them. Germline V CDR1 and CDR2: SGHTA, FQGNSA. The CDR3 DNA follows: TGTGCCAGCAGCTTAGGTCCGCGGGAAAAACTGTTTTTT. This translates into CASSLGPREKLFF. The full variable domain, with the rest looked up from reference TRBV7-2 and TRBJ1-4, is GAGVSQSPSNKVTEKGKDVELRCDPISGHTALYWYRQSLGQGLEFLIYFQGNSAPDKSGLPSDRFSAERTGGSVSTLTIQRTQQEDSAVYLCASSLGPREKLFFGSGTQLSVL.

The chain is built from TRBV30 and TRBJ2-1; D is perhaps TRBD1 or TRBD2 (5 bases each). CDR3 length equals 14 residues. Trimming removed 0 bases from V and 3 bases from J, with 9 bases in between. Germline assignment: CDR1 GTSNPN and CDR2 SVGIG (reference sequence). The CDR3 sequence is CAWSVGDHYNEQFF. The CDR3 DNA is TGTGCCTGGAGTGTCGGGGACCACTACAATGAGCAGTTCTTC.

The chain joins TRBV15 to TRBJ1-5; D call uncertain. Germline CDR1 and CDR2: LNHNV and YYDKDF (reference sequence). The CDR3 has 12 amino acids. The V gene lost 2 bases and the J gene lost 7 bases, with 6 bases spanning the gap. The CDR3 DNA reads as TGTGCCACCAGCAGATCCTTACAGCCCCAGCATTTT. Translated: CATSRSLQPQHF.

V gene TRBV30 combines with J gene TRBJ2-5; D gene unclear. Trimming cost V 3 bases and J 4 bases, with 6 bases left between them. The CDR3 has 11 amino acids. Per the germline V gene, CDR1 is GTSNPN and CDR2 is SVGIG (reference sequence). The CDR3 sequence: CAWSSGETQYF. The CDR3 nucleotides are TGTGCCTGGAGCTCGGGAGAGACCCAGTACTTC.

This rearrangement joins TRBV30 to TRBJ2-1; TRBD1 might be the D (5 bases). Trimming left V 3 bases short and J 5 bases short, with 14 bases between. The CDR3 covers 14 residues. Germline lookup yields CDR1 GTSNPN and CDR2 SVGIG (reference sequence). In DNA form, the CDR3 reads TGTGCCTGGAGCCAGGGTGCCCCCCACAATGAGCAGTTCTTC. Translating it yields CAWSQGAPHNEQFF.

The CDR3 sequence is CASSSRQGVSGYTF. The CDR3 DNA reads as TGTGCCAGCAGTTCACGACAGGGGGTTTCGGGCTACACCTTC. V gene TRBV2 combines with J gene TRBJ1-2; TRBD1 agrees at 9 bases. Germline CDR1 reads SNHLY; CDR2 reads FYNNEI. The V segment lost 5 bases and the J segment 8 bases; nucleotides outside the gene matches: 9. The CDR3 runs 14 residues. The complete variable domain, with remaining parts taken from reference TRBV2 and TRBJ1-2, reads EPEVTQTPSHQVTQMGQEVILRCVPISNHLYFYWYRQILGQKVEFLVSFYNNEISEKSEIFDDQFSVERPDGSNFTLKIRSTKLEDSAMYFCASSSRQGVSGYTFGSGTRLTVV.